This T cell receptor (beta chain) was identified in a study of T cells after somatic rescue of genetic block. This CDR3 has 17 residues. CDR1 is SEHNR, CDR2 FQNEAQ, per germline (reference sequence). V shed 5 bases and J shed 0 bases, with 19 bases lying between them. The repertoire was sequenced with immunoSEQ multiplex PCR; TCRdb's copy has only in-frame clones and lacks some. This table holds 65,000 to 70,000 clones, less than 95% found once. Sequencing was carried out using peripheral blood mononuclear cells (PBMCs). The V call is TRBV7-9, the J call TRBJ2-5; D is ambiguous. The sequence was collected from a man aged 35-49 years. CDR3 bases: TGTGCCAGCAGCCACGGGCCCCCTCATACGTACCAAGAGACCCAGTACTTC. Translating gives CASSHGPPHTYQETQYF.